The clone carrying this TCR beta chain occurred a few times. The antigen remains undetermined. Sequencing of DNA taken from cultured CD4+ T cells relied on the Oncomine TCR Beta short-read assay. Genomic DNA was taken out of cultured CD4+ T cells by extraction. TCRdb reprocessed the PCR reads via MiXCR and lists one record per CDR3 protein. The table has about 20,000 distinct CDR3 sequences, 44% seen once; the top ten hold 26%. Indicated treatment: roughly 11-day PBMC culture with coronavirus spike peptide pools or control peptides (ViraFEST assay). Once peptide pools had expanded antigen-specific T cells, ViraFEST sequenced TCRs. These data come from a study of vaccination and CD4 T cells after COVID-19. Background on the study: Overlapping SARS-CoV-2, HCoV-NL63, HCoV-OC43 and HCoV-229E spike peptides were used to stimulate cells.

The V gene's germline CDR1 is WNHNN and CDR2 SYGVQD (reference sequence). There are 14 residues in the CDR3. Trimming took 8 bases from V and 5 from J; bases not matched to a gene: 8. The sample in question was CD4+ T cells from blood, cultured in vitro, obtained before SARS-CoV-2 vaccination. This chain uses TRBV10-1 with TRBJ2-3, with 9 positions matching TRBD1. This receptor was identified in a human donor who had recovered from COVID-19. The CDR3 protein is CASSNGQGKDTQYF. CDR3 in DNA: TGCGCCAGCTCAAACGGACAGGGGAAAGATACGCAGTATTTT.